One sample yielded the 7 T cell receptor beta chains listed below, sequenced in a study of T cells in Graves' hyperthyroidism and ophthalmopathy. Researchers amplified the TCR beta CDR3 regions from RNA transcripts. The TCR CDR3 first-round RT-PCR relied on the HTBI primer set. A single record per CDR3 protein comes from TCRdb applying MiXCR to the multiplex PCR reads. The table shows 490,000 or so distinct CDR3 sequences, with nearly 20% occurring only once. The sequenced sample was blood. The receptors were gathered from a man aged 35 to 55 with Graves' ophthalmopathy.

The gene calls are TRBV19 and TRBJ2-2; D perhaps matches TRBD2 (6 bases). The length of the CDR3 is 16 residues. Trimming stripped 5 bases from V and 4 bases from J, with 17 bases between. Germline CDR1 is LNHDA and CDR2 is SQIVND (reference sequence). The CDR3 reads CASSVTSGLGTGELFF. In DNA form, the CDR3 reads TGTGCCAGTAGTGTGACTAGTGGCTTGGGCACCGGGGAGCTGTTTTTT.

This clonotype was seen many times. J is TRBJ2-5 and V is TRBV27, with 11 bases lining up with TRBD2. This CDR3 has 16 residues. CDR1 is MNHEY, CDR2 SMNVEV, per germline (reference sequence). Germline trimming cut 5 bases from V and 0 bases from J; bases unmatched to any gene: 5. The CDR3 DNA follows: TGTGCCAGCAGTAAACCGGGACTAGCGGACCAAGAGACCCAGTACTTC. Its translation is CASSKPGLADQETQYF.

The chain combines TRBV7-8 with TRBJ2-7, with D tentatively TRBD2 (6 bases). Germline-derived CDR1 and CDR2 are SGHVS and FQNEAQ. This CDR3 region has 13 residues. V was cut by 7 bases and J by 1 base, with 11 bases left in between. This CDR3 reads CASTYLASYEQYF. The CDR3 DNA is TGTGCCAGCACCTATCTAGCGTCCTACGAGCAGTACTTC.

Only one count was recorded for this clonotype. The CDR3 here is CASSVETGGGEKLFF. The DNA of the CDR3 is TGTGCCAGCAGCGTAGAGACAGGGGGCGGTGAAAAACTGTTTTTT. The chain carries TRBV9 and TRBJ1-4, with 10 bases matching TRBD1. V dropped 0 bases and J dropped 7; count of bases not matched to a gene: 3. Germline values: CDR1 SGDLS, CDR2 YYNGEE. The CDR3 sequence is 15 residues long.

This clonotype was observed a handful of times. The chain employs TRBV27 and TRBJ1-4; 12 bases are shared with TRBD1. CDR3 length: 17 residues. The trim removed 4 bases at V and 7 bases at J, leaving 10 bases unmatched. CDR1 is MNHEY, CDR2 SMNVEV, per germline (reference sequence). Written as DNA, the CDR3 is TGTGCCAGCAGTTCCCCGGGACAGGGGGCCGCCGGTGAAAAACTGTTTTTT. Its protein product is CASSSPGQGAAGEKLFF.

The chain recombines TRBV12-3 or TRBV12-4 with TRBJ1-5; D call uncertain. V was cut by 3 bases and J by 2 bases, with 11 bases left in between. This CDR3 is built from 15 residues. The CDR3, as DNA: TGTGCCAGCAGTTTTTCATCTTACGGCAATCAGCCCCAGCATTTT. It yields the protein CASSFSSYGNQPQHF.

This clonotype was recorded at least ten times. This chain connects TRBV6-1 to TRBJ2-7, with 7 bases that match TRBD1. This CDR3 is built from 14 residues. Per the germline V gene, CDR1 is MNHNS and CDR2 is SASEGT. V shed 3 bases, J shed 4 bases, and the junction held 6 bases outside the gene matches. The CDR3 DNA sequence: TGTGCCAGCAGTGACTCAGGGGGTGCTTACGAGCAGTACTTC. It encodes CASSDSGGAYEQYF.